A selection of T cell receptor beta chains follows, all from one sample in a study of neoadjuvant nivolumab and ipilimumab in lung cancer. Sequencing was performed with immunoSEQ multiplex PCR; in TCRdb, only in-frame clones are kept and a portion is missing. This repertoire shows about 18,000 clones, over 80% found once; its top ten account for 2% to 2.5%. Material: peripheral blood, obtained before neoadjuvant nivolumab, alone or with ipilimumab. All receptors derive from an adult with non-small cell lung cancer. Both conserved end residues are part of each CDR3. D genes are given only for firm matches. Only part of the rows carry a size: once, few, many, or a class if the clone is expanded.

TGCGCCAGCAGCCCGAACAGGGATTCCTACGAGCAGTACTTC,CASSPNRDSYEQYF,TRBV5-1,NA,NA,TRBJ2-7
TGTGCCAGCAGTCGGGACAGGGGGAATGAGCAGTTCTTC,CASSRDRGNEQFF,TRBV11-3,NA,TRBD1,TRBJ2-1
TGTGCCATCGGAGGGGGAGCCGAGCAGTACTTC,CAIGGGAEQYF,TRBV10-3,NA,NA,TRBJ2-7
TGCGCCAGCAGCCAAGAGTTGGGGACTAGCGGGAGCTCCTACGAGCAGTACTTC,CASSQELGTSGSSYEQYF,TRBV4-1,NA,TRBD2,TRBJ2-7
TGTGCCAGCAGCCCCCCGGGGAAGATGAACACTGAAGCTTTCTTT,CASSPPGKMNTEAFF,TRBV7-9,NA,NA,TRBJ1-1
TGTGCCAGCAGCTTAGCGGAAGCACGGGAGCAGTTCTTC,CASSLAEAREQFF,TRBV7-8,NA,NA,TRBJ2-1
TGTGCCAGCAGCTTCAGCGGGAGCGACTACGAGCAGTACTTC,CASSFSGSDYEQYF,TRBV7-2,NA,TRBD2,TRBJ2-7
TGTGCCAGCAGCTTCGGGGTGTATGGCTACACCTTC,CASSFGVYGYTF,TRBV7-9,NA,NA,TRBJ1-2
TGTGCCAGCAGTTTATTTGACCCGGGACAGATATTCGAGCAGTACTTC,CASSLFDPGQIFEQYF,TRBV27,NA,TRBD1,TRBJ2-7
TGTGCCAGCAGTTACTCGGTGACCAACACCGGGGAGCTGTTTTTT,CASSYSVTNTGELFF,TRBV6-6,NA,NA,TRBJ2-2
TGTGCCAGCTCACCACAGTGGGGCACTGAAGCTTTCTTT,CASSPQWGTEAFF,TRBV18,NA,NA,TRBJ1-1
TGTGCCTGGAGTGTAAGTTTTGATGCAAATCAGCCCCAGCATTTT,CAWSVSFDANQPQHF,TRBV30,NA,NA,TRBJ1-5
TGTGCCTGGAGTGTATATAGGCAGGGGGCGACTGGCTATGGCTACACCTTC,CAWSVYRQGATGYGYTF,TRBV30,NA,TRBD1,TRBJ1-2
TGTGCCAGCTCCCCTGGTGTTAGCGTGGGCGAGACCCAGTACTTC,CASSPGVSVGETQYF,TRBV18,NA,NA,TRBJ2-5
TGTGCCAGCAGTGAGTACGAGAGGGTCAATGAAAAACTGTTTTTT,CASSEYERVNEKLFF,TRBV2,NA,NA,TRBJ1-4
TGTGCCAGCACAGGGCGCAATCAGCCCCAGCATTTT,CASTGRNQPQHF,TRBV6-1,NA,NA,TRBJ1-5
TGCGCCAGCAGCCAAGTAGGGGCAGGGGATACGCAGTATTTT,CASSQVGAGDTQYF,TRBV4-1,NA,NA,TRBJ2-3
TGTGCCAGCAGCCCACGTGATAAGCAGTACTTC,CASSPRDKQYF,TRBV7-2,NA,NA,TRBJ2-7
TGTGCCAGCAGCCACACAGCGACGGAGACAGTTCTGGGATACACCTTC,CASSHTATETVLGYTF,TRBV11-1,once,NA,TRBJ1-2
TGTGCCAGCAGCGGGACTAGCGGGAGCGATGAGCAGTTCTTC,CASSGTSGSDEQFF,TRBV6-5,NA,TRBD2,TRBJ2-1
TGTGCCAGCAGCCAAGACACCTATGGCTACACCTTC,CASSQDTYGYTF,TRBV5-4,NA,NA,TRBJ1-2
TGCAGCGTTGAAGAAGCGGGAATCTCCTACAATGAGCAGTTCTTC,CSVEEAGISYNEQFF,TRBV29-1,NA,TRBD2,TRBJ2-1
TGTGCCAGCAGTCCCGGGACTACCACCTACGAGCAGTACTTC,CASSPGTTTYEQYF,TRBV7-6,few,TRBD2,TRBJ2-7
TGTGCCTGGCACACCGGGACTAGCGGGAGGGTGAGCACAGATACGCAGTATTTT,CAWHTGTSGRVSTDTQYF,TRBV30,NA,TRBD2,TRBJ2-3
TGCGCCAGCAGCTTGTTGACAGCCCAAGAGACCCAGTACTTC,CASSLLTAQETQYF,TRBV5-1,NA,NA,TRBJ2-5
TGTGCCAGCTCACCAGCGACAGGGGGCGCGGTGGTAGAAGCTTTCTTT,CASSPATGGAVVEAFF,TRBV18,NA,TRBD1,TRBJ1-1
TGTGCCAGCAGCTTAGGGGGTTCTAATGAAAAACTGTTTTTT,CASSLGGSNEKLFF,TRBV6-5,once,NA,TRBJ1-4
TGTGCCAGCAGCCCTCCGGGACAGAGCGACAATGAGCAGTTCTTC,CASSPPGQSDNEQFF,TRBV11-2,NA,TRBD1,TRBJ2-1
TGTGCCAGCAGCTTCACAGGGGGGAACACTGAAGCTTTCTTT,CASSFTGGNTEAFF,TRBV7-2,NA,TRBD1,TRBJ1-1
TGCGCCAGCAGCTTGGCCGGGGGAAATCAGCCCCAGCATTTT,CASSLAGGNQPQHF,TRBV5-1,NA,NA,TRBJ1-5
TGTGCCAGCAGCCGGGGGGCGGGGACTGAAGCTTTCTTT,CASSRGAGTEAFF,TRBV9,NA,NA,TRBJ1-1
TGTGCCAGCAGCCACACAGATACGCAGTATTTT,CASSHTDTQYF,TRBV11-1,NA,NA,TRBJ2-3
TGCAGCGTTGAACCCCAAGGCCAGGGGGGCACCGGGGAGCTGTTTTTT,CSVEPQGQGGTGELFF,TRBV29-1,NA,NA,TRBJ2-2
TGCGCCAGCAGCTTTCAGGATACCACAGATACGCAGTATTTT,CASSFQDTTDTQYF,TRBV5-1,NA,NA,TRBJ2-3
TGTGCCAGCTCACCAAGTGCAGGGCCGATCTTTAACTATGGCTACACCTTC,CASSPSAGPIFNYGYTF,TRBV18,NA,NA,TRBJ1-2
TGTGCCTGGAGTGCCGGGACAGGGCTCTTCTCTGGGGCCAACGTCCTGACTTTC,CAWSAGTGLFSGANVLTF,TRBV30,NA,TRBD1,TRBJ2-6
TGCAGCGCCGGAGAAGACGGCTACACCTTC,CSAGEDGYTF,TRBV29-1,NA,NA,TRBJ1-2
TGTGCCAGCAGTGACAGGCCGAACACTGAAGCTTTCTTT,CASSDRPNTEAFF,TRBV2,NA,NA,TRBJ1-1
TGTGCCAGCAGTGAGGGGACCGGGGAGCTGTTTTTT,CASSEGTGELFF,TRBV25-1,NA,NA,TRBJ2-2
TGTGCCAGCAGCTTCCGGGGGGGGACTACGAACACAGATACGCAGTATTTT,CASSFRGGTTNTDTQYF,TRBV9,NA,TRBD2,TRBJ2-3
TGCGCCAGCAGCTTGGAGGGGACACCAAAAGCTTTCTTT,CASSLEGTPKAFF,TRBV5-1,NA,NA,TRBJ1-1